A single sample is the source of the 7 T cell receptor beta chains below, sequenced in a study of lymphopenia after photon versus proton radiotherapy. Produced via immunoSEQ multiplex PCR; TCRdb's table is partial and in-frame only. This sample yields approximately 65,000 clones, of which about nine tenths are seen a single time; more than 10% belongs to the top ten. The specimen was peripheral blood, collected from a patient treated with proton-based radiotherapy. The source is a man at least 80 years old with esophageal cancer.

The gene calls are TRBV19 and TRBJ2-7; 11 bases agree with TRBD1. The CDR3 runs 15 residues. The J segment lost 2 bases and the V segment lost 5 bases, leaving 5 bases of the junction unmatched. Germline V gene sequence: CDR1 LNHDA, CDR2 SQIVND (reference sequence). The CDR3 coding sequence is TGTGCCAGTAGTCTTGGACAGGGGGCCACCTACGAGCAGTACTTC. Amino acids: CASSLGQGATYEQYF.

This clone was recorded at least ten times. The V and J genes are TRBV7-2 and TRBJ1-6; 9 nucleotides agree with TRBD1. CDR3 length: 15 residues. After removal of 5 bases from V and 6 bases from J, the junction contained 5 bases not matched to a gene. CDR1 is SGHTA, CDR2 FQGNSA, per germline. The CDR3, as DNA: TGTGCCAGCAGCCTAAACAGGGGGCCTAATTCACCCCTCCACTTT. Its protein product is CASSLNRGPNSPLHF.

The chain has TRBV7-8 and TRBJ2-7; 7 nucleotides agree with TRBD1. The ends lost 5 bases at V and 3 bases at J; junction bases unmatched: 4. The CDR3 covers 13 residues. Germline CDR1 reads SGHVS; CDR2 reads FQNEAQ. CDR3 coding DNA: TGTGCCAGCAGCCCGACAGGGAGCTACGAGCAGTACTTC. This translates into CASSPTGSYEQYF. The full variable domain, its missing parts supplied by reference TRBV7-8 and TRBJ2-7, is GAGVSQSPRYKVAKRGQDVALRCDPISGHVSLFWYQQALGQGPEFLTYFQNEAQLDKSGLPSDRFFAERPEGSVSTLKIQRTQQEDSAVYLCASSPTGSYEQYFGPGTRLTVT.

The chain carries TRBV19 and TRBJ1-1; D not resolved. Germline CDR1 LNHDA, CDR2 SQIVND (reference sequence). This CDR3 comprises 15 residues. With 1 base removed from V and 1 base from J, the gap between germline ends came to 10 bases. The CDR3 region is CASSIAPTENTEAFF. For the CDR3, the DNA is TGTGCCAGTAGTATAGCGCCCACAGAGAACACTGAAGCTTTCTTT. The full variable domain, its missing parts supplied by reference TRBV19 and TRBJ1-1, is DGGITQSPKYLFRKEGQNVTLSCEQNLNHDAMYWYRQDPGQGLRLIYYSQIVNDFQKGDIAEGYSVSREKKESFPLTVTSAQKNPTAFYLCASSIAPTENTEAFFGQGTRLTVV.

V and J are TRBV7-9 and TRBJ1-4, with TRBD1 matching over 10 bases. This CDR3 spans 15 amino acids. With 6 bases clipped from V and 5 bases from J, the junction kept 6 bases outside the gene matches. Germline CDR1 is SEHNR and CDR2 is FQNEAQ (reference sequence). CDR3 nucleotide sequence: TGTGCCAGCAGAAGACAGGGGGCAGGGAATGAAAAACTGTTTTTT. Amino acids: CASRRQGAGNEKLFF.

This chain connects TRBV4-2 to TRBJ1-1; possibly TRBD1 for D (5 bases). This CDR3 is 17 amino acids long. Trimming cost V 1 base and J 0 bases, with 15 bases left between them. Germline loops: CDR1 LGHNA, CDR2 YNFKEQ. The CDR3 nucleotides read TGTGCCAGCAGCCAAGGTTCTTCCGGGGCTCTGAACACTGAAGCTTTCTTT. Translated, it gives CASSQGSSGALNTEAFF.

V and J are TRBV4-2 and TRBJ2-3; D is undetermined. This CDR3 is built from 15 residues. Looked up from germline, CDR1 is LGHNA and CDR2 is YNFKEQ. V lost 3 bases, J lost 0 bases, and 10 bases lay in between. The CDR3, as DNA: TGTGCCAGCAGCCACACTGTGGCTAGCACAGATACGCAGTATTTT. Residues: CASSHTVASTDTQYF.